These T cell receptor beta chains were read from a single sample in a study of blood T cell repertoires in COVID-19. TCRdb's table, derived via immunoSEQ multiplex PCR, lists solely in-frame clones and lacks some. The sample has 14,000 to 15,000 clones; 75% to 90% are singletons. The sample comprised peripheral blood. The receptors stem from a human donor in a cohort sampled during active COVID-19. CDR3s include the opening cysteine and the closing phenylalanine or tryptophan. The D gene is left open where the match is weak.

CASSELRNTQYF,TRBV6-1,TRBJ2-3,-
CASSLYRTGNAEAFF,TRBV7-2,TRBJ1-1,-
CASSIVAGGSEKLFF,TRBV18,TRBJ1-4,TRBD1
CASSRQGAEAFF,TRBV2,TRBJ1-1,TRBD1
CASSLALGTEAFF,TRBV5-1,TRBJ1-1,-
CASSLDRNTEAFF,TRBV7-2,TRBJ1-1,-
CASSLGVQGPQYF,TRBV5-1,TRBJ2-3,-
CASSEMRGSYEQYF,TRBV6-1,TRBJ2-7,-
CSVEGSRETQYF,TRBV29-1,TRBJ2-5,-
CASSSRTGGYEQYF,TRBV2,TRBJ2-7,TRBD1
CASRPGGLGQPQHF,TRBV19,TRBJ1-5,-
CSGGLGATNEKLFF,TRBV29-1,TRBJ1-4,-
CASSDRVNQPQHF,TRBV6-2/TRBV6-3,TRBJ1-5,TRBD1
CASSTLPGHNEQFF,TRBV18,TRBJ2-1,-
CASSPLAGSYNEQFF,TRBV6-5,TRBJ2-1,TRBD2
CASSRQGSTDTQYF,TRBV7-3,TRBJ2-3,TRBD1
CASRNSRTSYAKAFF,TRBV2,TRBJ1-1,-
CATSGGRTEVYGYTF,TRBV15,TRBJ1-2,-
CASSQVFPNTGELFF,TRBV4-3,TRBJ2-2,-
CASALRQSSGNTIYF,TRBV16,TRBJ1-3,-
CASSSAGRVPEGTQYF,TRBV27,TRBJ2-5,-
CASSLGWLAGEETQYF,TRBV11-1,TRBJ2-5,-
CASSVGSYLSTQYF,TRBV9,TRBJ2-3,-
CASSLGGPDSNQPQHF,TRBV5-4,TRBJ1-5,-
CASSEGQGRNSPLHF,TRBV2,TRBJ1-6,-
CSASPGGTETQYF,TRBV20-1,TRBJ2-5,TRBD1
CASSYGANGGDTQYF,TRBV6-2/TRBV6-3,TRBJ2-3,-
CASSSTLHNNEQFF,TRBV7-6,TRBJ2-1,-
CASSLVGEGIQYF,TRBV5-4,TRBJ2-5,TRBD2
CASSPLGGDQETQYF,TRBV18,TRBJ2-5,-
CSASETGVVNQPQHF,TRBV20-1,TRBJ1-5,TRBD1
CASSSGPFYEQYF,TRBV7-3,TRBJ2-7,-
CASSQDVVGDYEQYF,TRBV4-3,TRBJ2-7,-
CASSRGQSQETQYF,TRBV19,TRBJ2-5,TRBD1
CASSLGRGNEKLFF,TRBV7-2,TRBJ1-4,-
CASSTRTGDNEQFF,TRBV7-6,TRBJ2-1,TRBD1
CSASLRGNTEAFF,TRBV20-1,TRBJ1-1,-
CASSADRGYEQYF,TRBV11-3,TRBJ2-7,TRBD1
CASSEPTSQETQYF,TRBV6-4,TRBJ2-5,-
CASSLGGGGSEQFF,TRBV5-8,TRBJ2-1,TRBD2
CASSLDGQNTEAFF,TRBV11-1,TRBJ1-1,-
CASRVSASGGEEQYF,TRBV5-1,TRBJ2-7,TRBD2
CASSLEAYYSPLHF,TRBV5-4,TRBJ1-6,-
CASSVGGAGGLGEQFF,TRBV9,TRBJ2-1,TRBD2
CASSLAPGNPNTGELFF,TRBV5-1,TRBJ2-2,-
CASSLSTDNEQFF,TRBV27,TRBJ2-1,-
CASSRLSGVPTSGNTIYF,TRBV27,TRBJ1-3,-
CASSEQGVPYEQYF,TRBV9,TRBJ2-7,-
CASSQIGTGRETQYF,TRBV3-1/TRBV3-2,TRBJ2-5,TRBD1
CASSQGRGNEKLFF,TRBV7-8,TRBJ1-4,-
CASSLDRDNEQFF,TRBV7-2,TRBJ2-1,-
CASSYSASNQPQHF,TRBV6-6,TRBJ1-5,-
CASRKTSDTDTQYF,TRBV6-6,TRBJ2-3,-
CASSFSGGEEKLFF,TRBV5-1,TRBJ1-4,-
CASSSRGPNTEAFF,TRBV7-9,TRBJ1-1,TRBD1
CASSEGTGGYTQYF,TRBV6-1,TRBJ2-3,TRBD1
CASSYQGWSMNTEAFF,TRBV6-5,TRBJ1-1,-
CASSTGRTGRYEQYF,TRBV2,TRBJ2-7,TRBD1
CASSLYRGDTGELFF,TRBV5-1,TRBJ2-2,TRBD1